This TCR beta chain was profiled in a study of cytomegalovirus exposure and HLA in healthy donors. Overall study results and limits: It was only CMV serostatus that was available as immune exposure information.

Germline V gene data show CDR1 as MNHEY and CDR2 as SMNVEV (reference sequence). The CDR3 extends over 14 amino acids. V was clipped by 4 bases and J by 11 bases; unmatched bases: 10. Concerning this clone itself: Its target is unknown.

Although they were nominally healthy when sampled, donors likely had unrecorded immune exposures. The PCR used 60 Vbeta and 13 Jbeta primers. Sequencing was performed with immunoSEQ multiplex PCR; in TCRdb, only in-frame clones are kept and a portion is missing. Of about 140,000 clones listed, over 60% were seen once; the top ten hold 1.7%. The chain links TRBV27 to TRBJ2-2; 7 bases match TRBD1. The sequenced sample was PBMCs. The clonotype was recovered from a woman in her 30s in good health and CMV-seronegative. Here the CDR3 DNA reads TGTGCCAGCAGTTCCACCCCCGGGACAGACGAGCTGTTTTTT. Protein: CASSSTPGTDELFF.